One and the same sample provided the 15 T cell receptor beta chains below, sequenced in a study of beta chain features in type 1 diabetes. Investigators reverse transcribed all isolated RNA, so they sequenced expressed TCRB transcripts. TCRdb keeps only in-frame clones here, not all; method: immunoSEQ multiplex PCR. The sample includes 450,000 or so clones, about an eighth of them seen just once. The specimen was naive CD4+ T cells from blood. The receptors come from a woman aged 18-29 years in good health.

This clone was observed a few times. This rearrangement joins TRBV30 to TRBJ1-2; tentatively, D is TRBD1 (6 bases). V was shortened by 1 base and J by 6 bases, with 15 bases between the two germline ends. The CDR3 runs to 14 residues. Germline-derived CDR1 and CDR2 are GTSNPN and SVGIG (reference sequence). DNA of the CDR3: TGTGCCTGGAGTGCCCTCACAGGGTCCAATGGCTACACCTTC. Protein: CAWSALTGSNGYTF.

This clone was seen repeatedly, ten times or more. The CDR3 here is CAWSSVEQFF. CDR3 coding DNA: TGTGCCTGGAGTAGCGTTGAGCAGTTCTTC. The V and J genes are TRBV30 and TRBJ2-1; D is unresolved. Trimming stripped 2 bases from V and 9 bases from J, with 5 bases between. The germline V gene has CDR1 GTSNPN and CDR2 SVGIG (reference sequence). The CDR3 is 10 residues long.

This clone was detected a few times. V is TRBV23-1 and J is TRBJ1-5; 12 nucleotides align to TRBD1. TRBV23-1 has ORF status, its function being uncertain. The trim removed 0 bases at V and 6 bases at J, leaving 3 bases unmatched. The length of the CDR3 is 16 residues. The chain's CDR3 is CASSQSGDRGRQPQHF. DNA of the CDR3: TGCGCCAGCAGTCAATCGGGGGACAGGGGGCGTCAGCCCCAGCATTTT.

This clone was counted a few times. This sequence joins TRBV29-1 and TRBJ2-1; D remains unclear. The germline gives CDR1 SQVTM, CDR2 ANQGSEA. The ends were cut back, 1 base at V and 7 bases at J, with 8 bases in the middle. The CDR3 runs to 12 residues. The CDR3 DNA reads TGCAGCGTTGAAGTCTGGGGAAATGAGCAGTTCTTC. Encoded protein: CSVEVWGNEQFF.

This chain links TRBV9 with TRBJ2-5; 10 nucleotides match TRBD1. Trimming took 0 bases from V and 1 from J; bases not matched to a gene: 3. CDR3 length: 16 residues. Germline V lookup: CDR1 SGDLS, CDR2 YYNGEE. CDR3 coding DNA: TGTGCCAGCAGCGTAGCCGGGACAGGGGTCCAAGAGACCCAGTACTTC. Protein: CASSVAGTGVQETQYF. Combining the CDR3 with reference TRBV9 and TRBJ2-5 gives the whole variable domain DSGVTQTPKHLITATGQRVTLRCSPRSGDLSVYWYQQSLDQGLQFLIQYYNGEERAKGNILERFSAQQFPDLHSELNLSSLELGDSALYFCASSVAGTGVQETQYFGPGTRLLVL.

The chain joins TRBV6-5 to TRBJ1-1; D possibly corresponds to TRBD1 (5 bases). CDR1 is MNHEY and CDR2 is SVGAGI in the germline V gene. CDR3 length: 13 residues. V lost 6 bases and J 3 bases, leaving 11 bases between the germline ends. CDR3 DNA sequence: TGTGCCAGCAGCTATGACAGCTACACTGAAGCTTTCTTT. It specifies CASSYDSYTEAFF.

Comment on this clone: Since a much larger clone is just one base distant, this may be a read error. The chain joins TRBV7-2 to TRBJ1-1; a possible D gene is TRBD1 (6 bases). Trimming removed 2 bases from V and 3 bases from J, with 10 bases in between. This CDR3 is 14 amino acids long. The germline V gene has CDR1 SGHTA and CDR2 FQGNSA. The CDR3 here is CASSLQGYDTEAFF. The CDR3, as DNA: TGTGCCAGCAGCTTACAGGGGTATGACACTGAAGCTTTCTTT.

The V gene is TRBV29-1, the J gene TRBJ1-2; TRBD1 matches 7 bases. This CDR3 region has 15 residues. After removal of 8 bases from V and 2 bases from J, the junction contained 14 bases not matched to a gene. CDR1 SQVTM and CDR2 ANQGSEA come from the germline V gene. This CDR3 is CSSQGLASGNYGYTF. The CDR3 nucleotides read TGCAGCTCACAGGGGTTGGCCTCTGGGAACTATGGCTACACCTTC.

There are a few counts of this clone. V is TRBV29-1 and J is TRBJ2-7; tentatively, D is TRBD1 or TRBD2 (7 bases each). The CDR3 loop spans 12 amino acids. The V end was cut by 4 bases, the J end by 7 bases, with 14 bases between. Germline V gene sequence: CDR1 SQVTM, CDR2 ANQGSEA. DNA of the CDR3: TGCAGCGTTGGGGCCAGGGGGGGAGAGCAGTACTTC. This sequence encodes CSVGARGGEQYF.

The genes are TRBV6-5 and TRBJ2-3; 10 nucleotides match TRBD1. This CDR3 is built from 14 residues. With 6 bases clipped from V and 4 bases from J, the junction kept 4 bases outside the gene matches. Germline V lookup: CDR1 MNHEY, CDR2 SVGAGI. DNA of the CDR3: TGTGCCAGCAGCCTTGACAGGGGGCCAGATACGCAGTATTTT. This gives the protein CASSLDRGPDTQYF.

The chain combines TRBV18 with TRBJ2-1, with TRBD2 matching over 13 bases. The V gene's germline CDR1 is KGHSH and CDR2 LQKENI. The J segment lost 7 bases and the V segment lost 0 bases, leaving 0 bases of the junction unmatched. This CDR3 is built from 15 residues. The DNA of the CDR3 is TGTGCCAGCTCACCACCGACTAGCGGGAGGAATGAGCAGTTCTTC. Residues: CASSPPTSGRNEQFF.

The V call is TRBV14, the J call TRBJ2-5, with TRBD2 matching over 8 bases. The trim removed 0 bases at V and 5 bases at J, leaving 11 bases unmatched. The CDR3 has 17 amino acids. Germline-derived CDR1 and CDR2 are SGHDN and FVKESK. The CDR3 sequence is CASSQDWSGSGLETQYF. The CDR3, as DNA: TGTGCCAGCAGCCAAGACTGGAGCGGGAGCGGTTTGGAGACCCAGTACTTC.

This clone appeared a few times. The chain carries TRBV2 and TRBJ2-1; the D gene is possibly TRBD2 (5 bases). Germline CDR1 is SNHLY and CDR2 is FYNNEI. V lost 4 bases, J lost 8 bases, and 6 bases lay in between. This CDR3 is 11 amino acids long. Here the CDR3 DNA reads TGTGCCAGCAGTGCCGGGGATGAGCAGTTCTTC. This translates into CASSAGDEQFF. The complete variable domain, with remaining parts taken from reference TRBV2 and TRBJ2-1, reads EPEVTQTPSHQVTQMGQEVILRCVPISNHLYFYWYRQILGQKVEFLVSFYNNEISEKSEIFDDQFSVERPDGSNFTLKIRSTKLEDSAMYFCASSAGDEQFFGPGTRLTVL.

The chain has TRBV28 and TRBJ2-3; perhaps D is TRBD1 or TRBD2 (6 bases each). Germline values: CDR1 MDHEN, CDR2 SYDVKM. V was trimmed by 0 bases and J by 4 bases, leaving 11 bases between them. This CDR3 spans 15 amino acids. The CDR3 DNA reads TGTGCCAGCAGTTTATGGGAGAGGGGGGCAGATACGCAGTATTTT. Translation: CASSLWERGADTQYF.

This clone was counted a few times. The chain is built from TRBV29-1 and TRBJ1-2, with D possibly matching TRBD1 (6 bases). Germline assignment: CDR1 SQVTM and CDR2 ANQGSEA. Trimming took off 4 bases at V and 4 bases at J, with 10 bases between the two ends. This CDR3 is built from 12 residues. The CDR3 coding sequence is TGCAGCGTTGCTCCAGGGGCCTATGGCTACACCTTC. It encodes CSVAPGAYGYTF.